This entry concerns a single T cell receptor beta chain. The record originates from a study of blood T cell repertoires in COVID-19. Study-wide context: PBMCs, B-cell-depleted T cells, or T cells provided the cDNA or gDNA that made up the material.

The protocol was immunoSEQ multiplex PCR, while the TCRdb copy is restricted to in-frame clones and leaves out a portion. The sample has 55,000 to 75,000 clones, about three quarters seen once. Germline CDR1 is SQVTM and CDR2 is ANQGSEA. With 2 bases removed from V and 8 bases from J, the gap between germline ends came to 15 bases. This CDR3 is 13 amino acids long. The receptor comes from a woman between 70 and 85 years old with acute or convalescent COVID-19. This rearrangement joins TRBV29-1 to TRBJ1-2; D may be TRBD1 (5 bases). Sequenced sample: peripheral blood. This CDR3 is CSVEWGERGGYTF. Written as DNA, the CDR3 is TGCAGCGTTGAATGGGGGGAACGGGGAGGCTACACCTTC.